A selection of T cell receptor beta chains follows, all from one sample in a study of T cell responses to AZD1222 COVID-19 vaccine. The repertoire was sequenced with immunoSEQ multiplex PCR; TCRdb's copy has only in-frame clones and lacks some. The sample consists of 72,000 or so clones, 90% of them appearing once. Sequenced material: peripheral blood, taken on day 0 of AZD1222 vaccination. These receptors were taken from an adult in good health. Each CDR3 is given with its conserved first and last residue. A D gene is named only where the DNA matches it firmly. Clone size, where shown, is once, few, many, or a class for clones that have expanded.

d_call clone_size j_call v_call cdr3_nt cdr3_aa
NA NA TRBJ1-2 TRBV11-3 TGTGCCAGCAGCGGACAGACGGGACTCTATGGCTACACCTTC CASSGQTGLYGYTF
NA NA TRBJ1-2 TRBV5-1 TGCGCCAGCAGCTTGGCCGGCGGACTAGCCTCCTATGGCTACACCTTC CASSLAGGLASYGYTF
NA NA TRBJ2-5 TRBV21-1 TGTGCCAGCAGCAAAGGTGGCAGGGGGTTCGAGACCCAGTACTTC CASSKGGRGFETQYF
NA NA TRBJ2-7 TRBV18 TGTGCCAGCTCTCCCGGGACGGGCCTCTACGAGCAGTACTTC CASSPGTGLYEQYF
NA NA TRBJ1-2 TRBV5-5 TGTGCCAGCAGCTTAACTGGAGCTAACTATGGCTACACCTTC CASSLTGANYGYTF
NA NA TRBJ2-2 TRBV3-1/TRBV3-2 TGTGCCAGCAGCCGAGTCTCAGCGTCAGCCGGGGAGCTGTTTTTT CASSRVSASAGELFF
NA NA TRBJ2-1 TRBV12-3/TRBV12-4 TGTGCCAGCAGTTTATACTCCTACAATGAGCAGTTCTTC CASSLYSYNEQFF
NA NA TRBJ2-2 TRBV24-1 TGTGCCACCAGTGATTATGGGCAGGGAGGTACCGGGGAGCTGTTTTTT CATSDYGQGGTGELFF
NA NA TRBJ2-7 TRBV30 TGTGCCTGGAGTGTCAGCAGAAGCCACTACGAGCAGTACTTC CAWSVSRSHYEQYF
NA NA TRBJ1-1 TRBV3-1/TRBV3-2 TGTGCCAGCAGCCCGCCTCCGGGGACTGAAGCTTTCTTT CASSPPPGTEAFF
NA NA TRBJ1-2 TRBV6-2/TRBV6-3 TGTGCCAGCAGTCGTGAGGAAAGGCAGCCTAACTATGGCTACACCTTC CASSREERQPNYGYTF
TRBD2 once TRBJ2-1 TRBV7-3 TGTGCCAGCAGCCCCAGGACTAGCCGGAGCTCCTACAATGAGCAGTTCTTC CASSPRTSRSSYNEQFF
NA NA TRBJ2-1 TRBV11-1 TGTGCCAGCAGGGGGAGGTTGGGGGATGAGCAGTTCTTC CASRGRLGDEQFF
TRBD2 NA TRBJ2-1 TRBV9 TGTGCCAGCAGCGTCACTCAGGCGGGAGGGCAGGGTGAGCAGTTCTTC CASSVTQAGGQGEQFF
NA NA TRBJ1-1 TRBV7-9 TGTGCCAGCAGCCCAAGGGGGGGGAACACTGAAGCTTTCTTT CASSPRGGNTEAFF
NA NA TRBJ1-3 TRBV7-8 TGTGCCAGCAGCCCCCCCGGAACAGATAGAAACACCATATATTTT CASSPPGTDRNTIYF
TRBD1 once TRBJ2-2 TRBV6-6 TGTGCCAGCAGTTACGTCACAGGGGATTCCGGGGAGCTGTTTTTT CASSYVTGDSGELFF
TRBD1 NA TRBJ1-1 TRBV28 TGTGCCAGCAGTCGGGACAGGGGCCGTAAGACTGAAGCTTTCTTT CASSRDRGRKTEAFF
TRBD1 NA TRBJ2-6 TRBV6-1 TGTGCCAGCAGTGACCCAGGGGGCTCCTCTGGGGCCAACGTCCTGACTTTC CASSDPGGSSGANVLTF
TRBD1 NA TRBJ1-4 TRBV19 TGTGCCAGTAGTGGACAGGGGGGCGGAAAACTGTTTTTT CASSGQGGGKLFF
NA NA TRBJ2-3 TRBV5-1 TGCGCCAGCAGCTTGGCCGGAGATACGCAGTATTTT CASSLAGDTQYF
NA NA TRBJ2-1 TRBV24-1 TGTGCCACCGGCGGCAGGGCACTGGGTGAGCAGTTCTTC CATGGRALGEQFF
NA NA TRBJ1-2 TRBV12-3/TRBV12-4 TGTGCCAGCAGCTTACTTTCCTATGGCTACACCTTC CASSLLSYGYTF
NA NA TRBJ1-1 TRBV5-1 TGCGCCAGCAGCTTGGGGCAGTACGCCGCTTTCTTT CASSLGQYAAFF
NA NA TRBJ2-2 TRBV24-1 TGTGCCACCAGTGATTTGTGGATGGGGGCCGGGGAGCTGTTTTTT CATSDLWMGAGELFF
NA NA TRBJ2-2 TRBV10-3 TGTGCCATCAGAAGGGGCGAGGGGGGCAGGGAGCTGTTTTTT CAIRRGEGGRELFF
NA NA TRBJ1-4 TRBV24-1 TGTGCCACCAGTGATCCCGCCCAGGGGAATGAAAAACTGTTTTTT CATSDPAQGNEKLFF
NA NA TRBJ1-4 TRBV2 TGTGCCAGCAGCGGACGGACTGAGTGGGAAAAACTGTTTTTT CASSGRTEWEKLFF
NA NA TRBJ2-1 TRBV19 TGTGCCAGTAGGGAGAGGGGGGTTGAGCAGTTCTTC CASRERGVEQFF
NA NA TRBJ1-2 TRBV3-1/TRBV3-2 TGCCTACTCGCCATAAACTATGGCTACACCTTC CLLAINYGYTF
NA NA TRBJ2-1 TRBV29-1 TGCAGCGTTTTACGCTACAATGAGCAGTTCTTC CSVLRYNEQFF
NA NA TRBJ1-2 TRBV10-3 TGTGCCATCAGTGGGGGTGACAGTTCCTATGGCTACACCTTC CAISGGDSSYGYTF
NA NA TRBJ1-5 TRBV30 TGTGCCTGGAGTTTATATGGGTCTTTAAATCAGCCCCAGCATTTT CAWSLYGSLNQPQHF
NA NA TRBJ1-1 TRBV7-2 TGTGCCAGCAGCCGCAAAGGCGGAAACACTGAAGCTTTCTTT CASSRKGGNTEAFF
NA NA TRBJ1-1 TRBV19 TGTGCCAGTAGTATAAGCGAGAACACTGAAGCTTTCTTT CASSISENTEAFF
TRBD2 NA TRBJ2-5 TRBV5-4 TGTGCCAGCAGCTTGACAACCGGGACTAGCTACCAAGAGACCCAGTACTTC CASSLTTGTSYQETQYF
NA NA TRBJ1-2 TRBV7-9 TGTGCCAGCAGCTTAGGGATACAGGGAGGAGCTGGCTACACCTTC CASSLGIQGGAGYTF
NA NA TRBJ2-2 TRBV2 TGTGCCAGCAGGGGCACAGCTAGGGCTCTCGGAACCGGGGAGCTGTTTTTT CASRGTARALGTGELFF
NA NA TRBJ2-3 TRBV19 TGTGCCAGTAGTATAGGGACAGGCACAGATACGCAGTATTTT CASSIGTGTDTQYF
TRBD2 NA TRBJ2-5 TRBV19 TGTGCCAGTAGTCTTGGGACTAGCGGACTACAAGAGACCCAGTACTTC CASSLGTSGLQETQYF
NA NA TRBJ2-7 TRBV28 TGTGCCAGCAGTTTGGCACTTAGGGACGAGCAGTACTTC CASSLALRDEQYF
NA NA TRBJ1-5 TRBV19 TGTGCCAGTAGTATCCCCAGGACCCATCAGCCCCAGCATTTT CASSIPRTHQPQHF
NA NA TRBJ1-3 TRBV9 TGTGCCAGCAGCGTAAATAGGTTCCAAGGTGGAAACACCATATATTTT CASSVNRFQGGNTIYF
NA NA TRBJ2-2 TRBV18 TGTGCCAGCTCACCATCTGGGGGGTCCGGGGAGCTGTTTTTT CASSPSGGSGELFF
NA NA TRBJ1-2 TRBV3-1/TRBV3-2 TGTGCCAGCAGCCCCGAAGGAGGCGTTGGCTACACCTTC CASSPEGGVGYTF
TRBD1 NA TRBJ2-2 TRBV6-1 TGTGCCAGCAGTGAATGGGCAACAGGGGTTAGCACCGGGGAGCTGTTTTTT CASSEWATGVSTGELFF
NA NA TRBJ1-1 TRBV5-4 TGTGCCAGCAGCGGGGCCCCCGCCATCCGGGGCACTGAAGCTTTCTTT CASSGAPAIRGTEAFF
NA NA TRBJ2-3 TRBV9 TGTGCCAGCAGCGTATCCTCCACCACAGATACGCAGTATTTT CASSVSSTTDTQYF